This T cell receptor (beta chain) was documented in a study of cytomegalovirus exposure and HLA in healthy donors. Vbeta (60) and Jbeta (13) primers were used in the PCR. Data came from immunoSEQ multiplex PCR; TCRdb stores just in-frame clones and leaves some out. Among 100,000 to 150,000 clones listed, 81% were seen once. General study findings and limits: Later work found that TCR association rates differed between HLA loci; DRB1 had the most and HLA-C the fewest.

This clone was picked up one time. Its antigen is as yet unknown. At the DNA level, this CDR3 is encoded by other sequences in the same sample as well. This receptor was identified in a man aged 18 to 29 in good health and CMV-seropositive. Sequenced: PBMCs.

DNA for the CDR3: TGCGCCAGCAGTGTTGCCGGGACTAGCGGGTACAATGAGCAGTTCTTC. Its protein product is CASSVAGTSGYNEQFF. The chain links TRBV10-1 to TRBJ2-1, with TRBD2 matching 12 bases. The CDR3 spans 16 residues. Unmatched junction bases numbered 5, after V lost 4 bases and J lost 4 bases. The germline V gene encodes CDR1 WNHNN and CDR2 SYGVQD (reference sequence).